The 20 T cell receptor beta chains below all came from one sample that was sequenced in a study of T cell responses to AZD1222 COVID-19 vaccine. Only in-frame clones appear in the TCRdb table, and some are missing; sequencing was by immunoSEQ multiplex PCR. In the table there are about 120,000 clones, over 75% of which are singletons. Here the sequenced sample was peripheral blood, taken on day 0 of AZD1222 vaccination. The receptors stem from an adult in good health.

The chain is built from TRBV19 and TRBJ2-7; D not certain. The CDR3 length is 14 residues. In germline, CDR1 is LNHDA, CDR2 SQIVND (reference sequence). V was cut by 3 bases and J by 3 bases, with 12 bases left in between. This CDR3 is CASSITGQLYEQYF. The CDR3 DNA reads as TGTGCCAGTAGTATCACCGGGCAACTCTACGAGCAGTACTTC.

The chain has TRBV28 and TRBJ1-4; tentatively, D is TRBD1 (5 bases). Germline lookup yields CDR1 MDHEN and CDR2 SYDVKM. The CDR3 length is 15 residues. V was cut by 4 bases and J by 8 bases, with 17 bases left in between. The CDR3 DNA sequence: TGTGCCAGCAGTTCTCAGACACTCAAGGGGGAAAAACTGTTTTTT. This translates into CASSSQTLKGEKLFF.

As to this clone: This same CDR3 is encoded by further DNA sequences in the sample. The rearrangement joins TRBV3-1 (or the pseudogene TRBV3-2) to TRBJ2-7; no reliable D call. V shed 4 bases and J shed 2 bases, with 9 bases lying between them. Per the germline V gene, CDR1 is LGHDT and CDR2 is YNNKEL (reference sequence). The CDR3 sequence is 13 residues long. The CDR3 sequence: CASSPQAPYEQYF. The CDR3 bases are TGTGCCAGCAGCCCCCAGGCACCCTACGAGCAGTACTTC.

V is TRBV19 and J is TRBJ1-2; TRBD1 aligns across 8 bases. The V gene's germline CDR1 is LNHDA and CDR2 SQIVND (reference sequence). V was clipped by 3 bases and J by 0 bases; unmatched bases: 0. This CDR3 is 14 amino acids long. The CDR3 DNA reads as TGTGCCAGTAGTATGACAGGGGCTAACTATGGCTACACCTTC. Translation: CASSMTGANYGYTF.

The rearrangement links TRBV30 to TRBJ1-3; a weak D match, TRBD1 (5 bases). Germline CDR1 is GTSNPN and CDR2 is SVGIG (reference sequence). Trimming took off 1 base at V and 0 bases at J, with 7 bases between the two ends. This CDR3 comprises 14 residues. CDR3 in amino acids: CAWSAGSSGNTIYF. The CDR3 region has the DNA TGTGCCTGGAGTGCAGGGAGCTCTGGAAACACCATATATTTT.

This rearrangement joins TRBV18 to TRBJ2-7; tentative D call: TRBD1 (6 bases). In germline, CDR1 is KGHSH, CDR2 LQKENI. This CDR3 contains 13 residues. V was trimmed by 3 bases and J by 3 bases, leaving 9 bases between them. The CDR3 here is CASSPDSVYEQYF. DNA for the CDR3: TGTGCCAGCTCACCGGACAGCGTCTACGAGCAGTACTTC.

The CDR3 coding sequence is TGTGCCAGCAGCCCGTCGGAACGAGGCACAGATACGCAGTATTTT. As protein: CASSPSERGTDTQYF. V gene TRBV7-2 combines with J gene TRBJ2-3, with no clear D. CDR1 is SGHTA, CDR2 FQGNSA, per germline. Trimming stripped 5 bases from V and 1 base from J, with 13 bases between. The CDR3 extends over 15 amino acids.

V and J are TRBV28 and TRBJ2-7, with D perhaps given as TRBD1 or TRBD2 (5 bases each). V was clipped by 3 bases and J by 3 bases, with 12 bases between them. The CDR3 contains 14 residues. Per the germline V gene, CDR1 is MDHEN and CDR2 is SYDVKM. The CDR3 spells CASSLVGVDYEQYF. The CDR3 nucleotides are TGTGCCAGCAGTTTGGTGGGGGTGGACTACGAGCAGTACTTC. Filled out from reference TRBV28 and TRBJ2-7, the complete variable domain reads DVKVTQSSRYLVKRTGEKVFLECVQDMDHENMFWYRQDPGLGLRLIYFSYDVKMKEKGDIPEGYSVSREKKERFSLILESASTNQTSMYLCASSLVGVDYEQYFGPGTRLTVT.

The gene calls are TRBV14 and TRBJ2-3, with D perhaps assigned TRBD1 or TRBD2 (7 bases each). CDR3 length equals 16 residues. Germline lookup yields CDR1 SGHDN and CDR2 FVKESK. V was shortened by 4 bases and J by 4 bases, with 18 bases between the two germline ends. DNA of the CDR3: TGTGCCAGCAGCCGAGGGGGCGGGAGTAACGCAGATACGCAGTATTTT. This translates into CASSRGGGSNADTQYF.

This chain links TRBV2 with TRBJ2-2, with D perhaps TRBD1 (6 bases). In germline, CDR1 is SNHLY, CDR2 FYNNEI. There are 15 residues in the CDR3. V lost 8 bases, J lost 7 bases, and 20 bases lay in between. The DNA for the CDR3 is TGTGCCAGCGATTCGGGGCAGGGGTTTGGCGGGGAGCTGTTTTTT. Translating gives CASDSGQGFGGELFF.

The chain carries TRBV28 and TRBJ1-3; 9 bases match TRBD1. This CDR3 spans 16 amino acids. After removal of 5 bases from V and 3 bases from J, the junction contained 8 bases not matched to a gene. Germline CDR1 reads MDHEN; CDR2 reads SYDVKM. The CDR3 reads CASSTPGTGFGNTIYF. The CDR3 nucleotides are TGTGCCAGCAGTACCCCCGGGACAGGGTTTGGAAACACCATATATTTT.

CDR3 in amino acids: CASSVTGRAANYGYTF. CDR3 coding DNA: TGTGCCAGCAGTGTAACGGGTAGGGCAGCTAACTATGGCTACACCTTC. The genes are TRBV28 and TRBJ1-2; D unresolved. Trimming took 5 bases from V and 0 from J, leaving 16 bases between them. CDR1 is MDHEN, CDR2 SYDVKM, per germline. This CDR3 is built from 16 residues.

The chain employs TRBV23-1 and TRBJ2-6; TRBD1 might be the D (6 bases). TRBV23-1 has ORF status, its function being uncertain. Trimming removed 3 bases at V and 0 bases at J, with 12 bases between. This CDR3 is built from 17 residues. The CDR3 DNA is TGCGCCAGCAGTCACCCCAGGGGAAGCTCTGGGGCCAACGTCCTGACTTTC. This encodes CASSHPRGSSGANVLTF.

The genes are TRBV2 and TRBJ1-4, with D possibly being TRBD1 (6 bases). The V end lost 7 bases, the J end lost 5 bases, and 20 bases lay between the germline ends. The CDR3 is 16 amino acids. CDR1 and CDR2 (germline): SNHLY, FYNNEI. CDR3 in DNA: TGTGCCAGCACCCGCGGGGGGGGCTCGATGAATGAAAAACTGTTTTTT. Translation: CASTRGGGSMNEKLFF.

J is TRBJ1-4 and V is TRBV11-1; D is ambiguous. The CDR3 extends over 14 amino acids. With 5 bases removed from V and 0 bases from J, the gap between germline ends came to 7 bases. The V gene's germline CDR1 is SGHAT and CDR2 FQDESV (reference sequence). CDR3 in amino acids: CASSPGPTNEKLFF. Here the CDR3 DNA reads TGTGCCAGCAGCCCTGGACCAACTAATGAAAAACTGTTTTTT.

The rearrangement joins TRBV5-1 to TRBJ1-4, with D possibly TRBD1 on 5 matching bases. This CDR3 is built from 17 residues. Trimming removed 2 bases at V and 3 bases at J, with 17 bases between. Germline assignment: CDR1 SGHRS and CDR2 YFSETQ. The chain's CDR3 is CASSFLETGASNEKLFF. CDR3 DNA sequence: TGCGCCAGCAGCTTTTTAGAAACTGGGGCCTCTAATGAAAAACTGTTTTTT.

The chain combines TRBV7-2 with TRBJ2-5; D is ambiguous. CDR3 size: 14 residues. CDR1 SGHTA and CDR2 FQGNSA come from the germline V gene. Between the trimmed V and J ends, which lost 1 base and 1 base, there was a span of 7 bases. The CDR3 coding sequence is TGTGCCAGCAGCTTAGGTCAGTCCCAAGAGACCCAGTACTTC. Translating it yields CASSLGQSQETQYF.

The chain uses TRBV4-1 and TRBJ1-2, with 8 bases matching TRBD1. J lost 0 bases, V lost 8 bases, and 5 bases had no gene match. This CDR3 has 14 residues. Germline-derived CDR1 and CDR2 are MGHRA and YSYEKL. The CDR3 DNA is TGCGCCAGCTACACAGGGGGAGCTAACTATGGCTACACCTTC. Amino acid sequence: CASYTGGANYGYTF.

This clone was picked up a small number of times. This sequence joins TRBV7-9 and TRBJ1-2; D is ambiguous. The CDR3 runs 11 residues. Germline lookup yields CDR1 SEHNR and CDR2 FQNEAQ (reference sequence). Trimming left V 6 bases short and J 1 base short, with 3 bases between. This chain's CDR3 is CASSNNYGYTF. The CDR3 coding sequence is TGTGCCAGCAGTAATAACTATGGCTACACCTTC.

The CDR3 DNA reads TGTGCCAGCAGCTTGGAAGGGGAAGGGTACTATGGCTACACCTTC. Translated, it gives CASSLEGEGYYGYTF. V and J are TRBV5-4 and TRBJ1-2; a weak D match, TRBD1 (5 bases). V gave up 0 bases and J gave up 3 bases, with 12 bases separating them. From germline, CDR1 is SGHNT and CDR2 YYREEE (reference sequence). The CDR3 totals 15 residues.